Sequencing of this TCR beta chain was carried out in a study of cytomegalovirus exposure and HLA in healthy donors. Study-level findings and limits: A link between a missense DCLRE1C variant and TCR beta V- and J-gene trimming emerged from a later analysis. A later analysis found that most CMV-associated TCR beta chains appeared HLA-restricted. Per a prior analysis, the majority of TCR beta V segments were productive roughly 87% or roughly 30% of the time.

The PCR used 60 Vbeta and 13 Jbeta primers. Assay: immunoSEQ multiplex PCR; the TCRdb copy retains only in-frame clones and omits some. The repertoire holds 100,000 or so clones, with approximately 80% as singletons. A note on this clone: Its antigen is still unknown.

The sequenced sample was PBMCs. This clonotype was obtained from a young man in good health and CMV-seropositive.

CDR3 sequence reads: CASSRTSGTYNEQFF. CDR3 sequence (DNA): TGTGCCAGTAGCCGGACTAGCGGGACCTACAATGAGCAGTTCTTC. The chain carries TRBV19 and TRBJ2-1, with TRBD2 matching 12 bases. V lost 6 bases and J lost 2; bases outside the gene matches: 2. CDR1 is LNHDA, CDR2 SQIVND, per germline (reference sequence). The CDR3 is 15 amino acids.